The 14 T cell receptor beta chains below all came from one sample that was sequenced in a study of blood T cell repertoires in COVID-19. Here immunoSEQ multiplex PCR was the method, and the copy in TCRdb shows in-frame clones only, minus some. The profile shows 100,000 to 150,000 clones, around 88% of them singletons. The sequenced material came from peripheral blood. These receptor sequences come from a human donor in a cohort sampled during active COVID-19.

Points on this clone: Germline is not matched at one junction end, which may reflect a read error. The chain joins TRBV27 to TRBJ2-3; D may be TRBD1 (6 bases). From germline, CDR1 is MNHEY and CDR2 SMNVEV (reference sequence). The CDR3 is made up of 15 amino acids. CDR3 in DNA: TGTGCCAGCAGCTTATGGGGGCTAGACACAGATACGCAGTATTTT. This encodes CASSLWGLDTDTQYF.

The rearrangement links TRBV7-9 to TRBJ1-6; a weak D match, TRBD1 (5 bases). The CDR3 sequence is 12 residues long. Trimming removed 3 bases from V and 13 bases from J, with 10 bases in between. Germline V gene lookup returns CDR1 SEHNR and CDR2 FQNEAQ (reference sequence). In nucleotides, the CDR3 is TGTGCCAGCAGCTTTGCAGGGTTTCCCCTCCACTTT. As protein: CASSFAGFPLHF. Filled out from reference TRBV7-9 and TRBJ1-6, the complete variable domain reads DTGVSQNPRHKITKRGQNVTFRCDPISEHNRLYWYRQTLGQGPEFLTYFQNEAQLEKSRLLSDRFSAERPKGSFSTLEIQRTEQGDSAMYLCASSFAGFPLHFGNGTRLTVT.

The chain employs TRBV20-1 and TRBJ2-7; a weak D match, TRBD1 (5 bases). The germline V gene encodes CDR1 DFQATT and CDR2 SNEGSKA (reference sequence). CDR3 length: 13 amino acids. Trimming stripped 3 bases from V and 3 bases from J, with 12 bases between. CDR3: CSASHQGFYEQYF. CDR3 nucleotide sequence: TGCAGTGCTAGTCACCAGGGATTCTACGAGCAGTACTTC.

The chain recombines TRBV6-6 with TRBJ1-1; no reliable D call. The germline V and J ends were trimmed by 2 bases and 6 bases, with 10 bases remaining between them. From germline, CDR1 is MNHNY and CDR2 SVGAGI (reference sequence). There are 13 residues in the CDR3. CDR3 protein: CASSYPQSAEAFF. The CDR3 DNA reads as TGTGCCAGCAGTTACCCACAGAGTGCTGAAGCTTTCTTT.

In nucleotides, the CDR3 is TGTGCCAGCGAGAAGGCCGGGACAGGAACCTACGAGCAGTACTTC. Its translation is CASEKAGTGTYEQYF. The chain joins TRBV11-2 to TRBJ2-7, with 8 nucleotides matching TRBD1. From germline, CDR1 is SGHAT and CDR2 FQNNGV. This CDR3 region has 15 residues. J lost 2 bases, V lost 8 bases, and 11 bases had no gene match.

As for this clone: The junction and the germline gene differ at one end; a read error may be behind it. The chain couples TRBV28 to TRBJ1-1; D ambiguous. The CDR3 is 13 amino acids. CDR1 and CDR2 (germline): MDHEN, SYDVKM. CDR3 amino acids: CASRLLAPSESFF. The CDR3 region has the DNA TGTGCCAGCAGGTTATTAGCTCCGAGCGAATCTTTCTTT.

This chain joins TRBV15 and TRBJ2-1; D might be TRBD2 (6 bases). V lost 4 bases, J lost 6 bases, and 10 bases lay in between. Germline V gives CDR1 LNHNV, CDR2 YYDKDF (reference sequence). This CDR3 is built from 13 residues. The CDR3 nucleotides read TGTGCCACCAGCACCAGGGAGGCCAATGAGCAGTTCTTC. Protein: CATSTREANEQFF.

This sequence joins TRBV5-1 and TRBJ2-1, with D perhaps TRBD2 (6 bases). With 0 bases removed from V and 2 bases from J, the gap between germline ends came to 9 bases. Germline values: CDR1 SGHRS, CDR2 YFSETQ. This CDR3 has 15 residues. The CDR3 DNA sequence: TGCGCCAGCAGCTTGGGCGGGACCACCTACAATGAGCAGTTCTTC. Protein: CASSLGGTTYNEQFF.

This chain connects TRBV5-1 to TRBJ2-7; 11 positions match TRBD2. The V segment lost 3 bases and the J segment 5 bases; nucleotides outside the gene matches: 10. From germline, CDR1 is SGHRS and CDR2 YFSETQ. This CDR3 is built from 16 residues. This CDR3 is CASSWTLAGAVNEQYF. CDR3 coding DNA: TGCGCCAGCAGCTGGACACTAGCGGGAGCCGTGAACGAGCAGTACTTC.

The chain links TRBV7-9 to TRBJ2-5; D perhaps matches TRBD1 (6 bases). The germline V gene encodes CDR1 SEHNR and CDR2 FQNEAQ (reference sequence). The CDR3 runs 16 residues. V gave up 3 bases and J gave up 4 bases, with 18 bases separating them. CDR3 region: CASSFISPQGAETQYF. The CDR3 DNA reads TGTGCCAGCAGCTTTATATCGCCACAGGGTGCAGAGACCCAGTACTTC.

The chain uses TRBV7-2 and TRBJ2-1, with 9 positions matching TRBD1. This CDR3 has 15 amino acids. Germline CDR1 is SGHTA and CDR2 is FQGNSA. The V and J ends lost 3 bases and 8 bases, in that order; junction bases with no gene match: 8. The CDR3 bases are TGTGCCAGCAGCTTCTTAGCCCGGGACAGGGATGAGCAGTTCTTC. It is translated as CASSFLARDRDEQFF.

This clone was counted once. This chain uses TRBV9 with TRBJ2-7; 11 nucleotides match TRBD2. V lost 4 bases to trimming and J lost 0 bases; unmatched junction nucleotides: 6. CDR1 is SGDLS, CDR2 YYNGEE, per germline. This CDR3 has 16 residues. As DNA, the CDR3 is TGTGCCAGCAGCCCGGGACTAGCGGAGAGCTCCTACGAGCAGTACTTC. Protein sequence: CASSPGLAESSYEQYF.

A remark on this clone: This sample includes further DNA sequences coding for the same CDR3. This chain connects TRBV29-1 to TRBJ1-1; D call uncertain. The V end was cut by 2 bases, the J end by 0 bases, with 7 bases between. CDR1 and CDR2 from the germline V gene are SQVTM and ANQGSEA. The CDR3 is made up of 13 amino acids. This chain's CDR3 is CSVEQVLNTEAFF. The CDR3 coding sequence is TGCAGCGTTGAACAGGTGTTGAACACTGAAGCTTTCTTT. Complete variable domain (other parts from reference TRBV29-1 and TRBJ1-1): SAVISQKPSRDICQRGTSLTIQCQVDSQVTMMFWYRQQPGQSLTLIATANQGSEATYESGFVIDKFPISRPNLTFSTLTVSNMSPEDSSIYLCSVEQVLNTEAFFGQGTRLTVV.

The CDR3, as DNA: TGCGCCAGCGCCCTAAACTTCCGGGACAGGGGGCTTTACAATGAGCAGTTCTTC. This sequence encodes CASALNFRDRGLYNEQFF. This chain connects TRBV5-1 to TRBJ2-1; TRBD1 agrees at 12 bases. With 7 bases clipped from V and 4 bases from J, the junction kept 15 bases outside the gene matches. The CDR3 spans 18 residues. From germline, CDR1 is SGHRS and CDR2 YFSETQ.